One and the same sample provided the 16 T cell receptor beta chains below, sequenced in a study of Tregs in tolerant kidney transplant recipients (dated 2019 in TCRdb). The library was built by means of the immunoSEQ multiplex PCR assay. TCRdb carries this immuneACCESS record with in-frame sequences only. Its versions omit some clonotypes, under half of them owing to an unresolved V gene in the studies checked, with the rest unexplained. The sample records roughly 70,000 clones, over 80% of which are singletons. The top ten constitute around 4.5% of the sample. Sequences were obtained from CD4+ T cells from blood. The source is a human donor in good health.

This rearrangement joins TRBV7-2 to TRBJ2-7; TRBD2 agrees at 10 bases. Germline loops: CDR1 SGHTA, CDR2 FQGNSA. This CDR3 has 15 residues. With V trimmed by 5 bases and J by 1 base, 5 bases remained unmatched. Here the CDR3 reads CASSRSGGVSYEQYF. CDR3 bases: TGTGCCAGCAGCCGCAGCGGGGGGGTATCCTACGAGCAGTACTTC.

This sequence joins TRBV30 and TRBJ2-6, with D tentatively TRBD1 or TRBD2 (5 bases each). The length of the CDR3 is 14 residues. Germline V CDR1 and CDR2: GTSNPN, SVGIG (reference sequence). Trimming shortened V by 1 base and J by 4 bases, and 8 bases separated the two germline ends. For the CDR3, the DNA is TGTGCCTGGAGTGCCGGGGCCGGGGCCAACGTCCTGACTTTC. Translating it yields CAWSAGAGANVLTF.

This clone occurred once. The V gene is TRBV25-1, the J gene TRBJ1-5, with 9 bases aligning to TRBD1. The V gene's germline CDR1 is MGHDK and CDR2 SYGVNS. The CDR3 runs to 15 residues. V was pared by 8 bases and J by 4 bases, with 9 bases of the junction left unmatched. CDR3 loop: CASAGTGFGNQPQHF. CDR3 nucleotide sequence: TGTGCCAGCGCCGGGACAGGGTTCGGGAATCAGCCCCAGCATTTT. Full variable domain (remainder filled in from reference TRBV25-1 and TRBJ1-5): EADIYQTPRYLVIGTGKKITLECSQTMGHDKMYWYQQDPGMELHLIHYSYGVNSTEKGDLSSESTVSRIRTEHFPLTLESARPSHTSQYLCASAGTGFGNQPQHFGDGTRLSIL.

The chain joins TRBV5-1 to TRBJ1-1, with D tentatively TRBD1 (6 bases). V lost 2 bases, J lost 5 bases, and 16 bases lay in between. Germline values: CDR1 SGHRS, CDR2 YFSETQ. The CDR3 loop spans 15 amino acids. Here the CDR3 reads CASSFQGGIWTEAFF. In DNA form, the CDR3 reads TGCGCCAGCAGCTTCCAAGGGGGGATTTGGACTGAAGCTTTCTTT.

The chain recombines TRBV5-1 with TRBJ1-3; 9 bases align to TRBD1. The germline V gene has CDR1 SGHRS and CDR2 YFSETQ. Losses at the gene ends were 7 bases for V and 2 bases for J; bases not matched to a gene: 4. The CDR3 has 14 residues. The CDR3, as DNA: TGCGCCAGCGCCGGGACAGGGCCTGGAAACACCATATATTTT. This encodes CASAGTGPGNTIYF.

J is TRBJ2-7 and V is TRBV6-5; 10 bases match TRBD1. Germline V gives CDR1 MNHEY, CDR2 SVGAGI. The CDR3 loop spans 14 amino acids. The junction had 5 bases not matched to a gene; V was cut back by 5 bases and J by 4 bases. The CDR3: CASSRTGGGYEQYF. The CDR3 region has the DNA TGTGCCAGCAGTAGGACAGGGGGTGGATACGAGCAGTACTTC.

This clone showed up just once. V and J are TRBV9 and TRBJ1-1, with D possibly TRBD1 on 5 matching bases. The germline V gene has CDR1 SGDLS and CDR2 YYNGEE. The CDR3 totals 14 residues. Trimming removed 2 bases at V and 0 bases at J, with 8 bases between. CDR3 sequence: CASSVGPMNTEAFF. In nucleotides, the CDR3 is TGTGCCAGCAGCGTGGGACCGATGAACACTGAAGCTTTCTTT. The whole variable domain, remainder taken from reference TRBV9 and TRBJ1-1, is DSGVTQTPKHLITATGQRVTLRCSPRSGDLSVYWYQQSLDQGLQFLIQYYNGEERAKGNILERFSAQQFPDLHSELNLSSLELGDSALYFCASSVGPMNTEAFFGQGTRLTVV.

CDR3 DNA sequence: TGTGCCAGCAGCTTAGGCCCTGGACAGCACTATGGCTACACCTTC. It encodes CASSLGPGQHYGYTF. V is TRBV5-5 and J is TRBJ1-2, with a possible D match to TRBD1 (6 bases). Deletions cut 2 bases from V and 3 bases from J, with 14 bases between. Germline V gene sequence: CDR1 SGHKS, CDR2 YYEKEE (reference sequence). This CDR3 contains 15 residues.

The rearrangement joins TRBV5-4 to TRBJ2-7; TRBD1 might be the D (5 bases). V lost 4 bases to trimming and J lost 2 bases, with 10 bases between them. Germline V gene data show CDR1 as SGHNT and CDR2 as YYREEE (reference sequence). This CDR3 is built from 13 residues. CDR3 residues: CASSTDSTYEQYF. DNA of the CDR3: TGTGCCAGCAGCACCGACAGCACCTACGAGCAGTACTTC. Filled out from reference TRBV5-4 and TRBJ2-7, the complete variable domain reads ETGVTQSPTHLIKTRGQQVTLRCSSQSGHNTVSWYQQALGQGPQFIFQYYREEENGRGNFPPRFSGLQFPNYSSELNVNALELDDSALYLCASSTDSTYEQYFGPGTRLTVT.

The chain carries TRBV5-1 and TRBJ1-4; 7 bases fit TRBD1. The V gene end was trimmed by 3 bases and the J gene end by 4 bases; junction bases not matched to a gene: 3. This CDR3 spans 14 amino acids. Germline lookup yields CDR1 SGHRS and CDR2 YFSETQ. This CDR3 reads CASSWDSYNEKLFF. The CDR3, as DNA: TGCGCCAGCAGCTGGGACAGCTATAATGAAAAACTGTTTTTT.

This chain connects TRBV11-2 to TRBJ2-5; D not resolved. This CDR3 contains 13 residues. V lost 3 bases and J 4 bases, leaving 9 bases between the germline ends. Germline V gives CDR1 SGHAT, CDR2 FQNNGV. The CDR3 bases are TGTGCCAGCAGCTTTGGAGTAGGAGAGACCCAGTACTTC. This translates into CASSFGVGETQYF.

The chain employs TRBV5-1 and TRBJ2-2; 7 bases line up with TRBD1. The ends lost 9 bases at V and 3 bases at J; junction bases unmatched: 5. Per germline, CDR1 SGHRS and CDR2 YFSETQ. This CDR3 region has 13 residues. CDR3 nucleotides: TGCGCCACACAGCAGGGGGACACCGGGGAGCTGTTTTTT. Its translation is CATQQGDTGELFF.

The rearrangement links TRBV9 to TRBJ1-1; D is ambiguous. Trimming left V 1 base short and J 1 base short, with 8 bases between. The CDR3 runs 14 residues. Germline CDR1 SGDLS, CDR2 YYNGEE. The CDR3 here is CASSVSLGNTEAFF. Written as DNA, the CDR3 is TGTGCCAGCAGCGTAAGCCTAGGGAACACTGAAGCTTTCTTT.

The chain's CDR3 is CASSLVSGEFEKLFF. The DNA for the CDR3 is TGCGCCAGCAGCTTGGTTTCAGGGGAGTTTGAAAAACTGTTTTTT. The gene calls are TRBV5-1 and TRBJ1-4; the D gene is possibly TRBD1 (6 bases). V shed 0 bases and J shed 7 bases, with 13 bases lying between them. Germline assignment: CDR1 SGHRS and CDR2 YFSETQ. There are 15 residues in the CDR3.

Only a few counts were recorded for this clone. V and J are TRBV6-4 and TRBJ1-1; 7 bases match TRBD1. Germline values: CDR1 MRHNA, CDR2 SNTAGT. V shed 2 bases, J shed 4 bases, and the junction held 4 bases outside the gene matches. This CDR3 has 14 residues. Here the CDR3 DNA reads TGTGCCAGCAGTGACAGGGACAGCAGCACTGAAGCTTTCTTT. Translated, it gives CASSDRDSSTEAFF.

The V gene is TRBV7-9, the J gene TRBJ2-7; D is perhaps TRBD1 (6 bases). CDR1 and CDR2 (germline): SEHNR, FQNEAQ (reference sequence). This CDR3 contains 13 residues. V was clipped by 5 bases and J by 2 bases, with 10 bases between them. The CDR3 is CASSLRGPYEQYF. In DNA, the CDR3 is TGTGCCAGCAGCCTCAGGGGACCCTACGAGCAGTACTTC.